These 7 T cell receptor beta chains originate from one sample sequenced in a study of blood T cell repertoires in COVID-19. Clones were sequenced by immunoSEQ multiplex PCR, and TCRdb holds only the in-frame ones, with some missing. The data contain around 250,000 clones, approximately 85% of them singletons. The sequenced sample was peripheral blood. These receptor sequences come from a man at least 80 years old with acute or convalescent COVID-19.

The chain couples TRBV11-3 to TRBJ2-4, with 7 bases lining up with TRBD1. After removal of 5 bases from V and 4 bases from J, the junction contained 8 bases not matched to a gene. The CDR3 sequence is 15 residues long. Germline CDR1 and CDR2: SGHNT and YENEEA. The CDR3 is CASSPWGTVKNIQYF. For the CDR3, the DNA is TGTGCCAGCAGCCCGTGGGGGACAGTTAAAAACATTCAGTACTTC.

The chain uses TRBV19 and TRBJ2-6; 11 positions match TRBD1. Germline assignment: CDR1 LNHDA and CDR2 SQIVND (reference sequence). This CDR3 region has 18 residues. Trimming at V came to 6 bases and at J to 2 bases, leaving 9 bases not matched to a gene. This CDR3 is CASRVRTGGFTGANVLTF. The CDR3 DNA reads as TGTGCCAGTAGAGTAAGGACAGGGGGCTTCACTGGGGCCAACGTCCTGACTTTC.

J is TRBJ1-5 and V is TRBV27; perhaps TRBD1 as D (6 bases). Germline values: CDR1 MNHEY, CDR2 SMNVEV (reference sequence). The CDR3 consists of 17 residues. V shed 6 bases and J shed 1 base, with 19 bases lying between them. CDR3 in DNA: TGTGCCAGCAGCCGTGGGGCCGGGACAATCAGCAATCAGCCCCAGCATTTT. Protein product: CASSRGAGTISNQPQHF.

The J gene is TRBJ2-1, the V gene TRBV28; the D gene is possibly TRBD2 (6 bases). V was pared by 3 bases and J by 3 bases, with 15 bases between. The CDR3 totals 16 residues. Germline CDR1 reads MDHEN; CDR2 reads SYDVKM. The CDR3, as DNA: TGTGCCAGCAGTTTTGGCCGCGGGGTCGTCTACAATGAGCAGTTCTTC. Translating gives CASSFGRGVVYNEQFF.

This chain uses TRBV2 with TRBJ2-1; D perhaps matches TRBD2 (7 bases). Germline V gene lookup returns CDR1 SNHLY and CDR2 FYNNEI. The CDR3 extends over 15 amino acids. V shed 3 bases and J shed 6 bases, with 15 bases lying between them. The CDR3 loop is CASSDPGGRVNEQFF. CDR3 in DNA: TGTGCCAGCAGTGATCCGGGGGGCCGGGTCAATGAGCAGTTCTTC.

The V gene is TRBV6-5, the J gene TRBJ1-1; a possible D gene is TRBD1 (6 bases). V shed 11 bases and J shed 2 bases, with 21 bases lying between them. CDR3 length equals 15 residues. Germline CDR1 and CDR2: MNHEY and SVGAGI. The CDR3 DNA sequence: TGTGCCTCCGGAAATCTTGCGACAGGCAACACTGAAGCTTTCTTT. This encodes CASGNLATGNTEAFF.

The chain is built from TRBV19 and TRBJ2-1; TRBD1 is a possible D gene (5 bases). Germline values: CDR1 LNHDA, CDR2 SQIVND (reference sequence). V was shortened by 3 bases and J by 8 bases, with 14 bases between the two germline ends. The CDR3 totals 14 residues. DNA of the CDR3: TGTGCCAGTAGTATCGCAGGGAAATGGGATGAGCAGTTCTTC. Amino acids: CASSIAGKWDEQFF.